The TCR beta chain described here comes from a study of early T cells in non-severe SARS-CoV-2 infection. Across the study: Bulk RNA taken from unsorted whole blood was sequenced, leaving chains unpaired. Study-level points and caveats: CD4 and private specificities were missed by VDJdb matching, which favored anti-spike CD8 responses.

Researchers tagged individual cDNA molecules with unique molecular identifiers. TCRdb re-analysed the 5' RACE reads in MiXCR, keeping a single row per CDR3 protein. The table records more than 55,000 distinct CDR3 sequences, approximately 5.9% of them present only once. This clonotype has only a few counts. The antigen remains undetermined. Germline V lookup: CDR1 GTSNPN, CDR2 SVGIG (reference sequence). V was pared by 4 bases and J by 1 base, with 13 bases between. The CDR3 sequence is 14 residues long. The J gene is TRBJ1-1, the V gene TRBV30; D remains unclear. The origin of this receptor is an adult who was a healthcare worker with PCR-confirmed SARS-CoV-2 infection or an uninfected control (not recorded which). Source: whole blood, taken at baseline. CDR3 sequence: CAWMRSLWNTEAFF. The CDR3 DNA reads TGTGCCTGGATGAGAAGTCTGTGGAACACTGAAGCTTTCTTT.